This TCR beta chain was sequenced for a study of blood T cell repertoires in COVID-19. Turning to the study itself: Acute and convalescent COVID-19 samples came from the United States, Italy and Spain. T cells, B-cell-depleted T cells, or PBMCs provided the cDNA or gDNA that served as material.

Looked up from germline, CDR1 is MNHEY and CDR2 is SMNVEV (reference sequence). The CDR3 consists of 14 residues. The V and J ends lost 2 bases and 4 bases respectively, with 9 bases between them. As originally analysed: Using reference gene primer amplification, nucleated cell counts were estimated. Method: immunoSEQ multiplex PCR; TCRdb's copy keeps in-frame clones and lacks some. V, J and clone size are those of that table, while D and trimming were read from the DNA. The table records about 160,000 clones, roughly 93% of them present only once. The chain recombines TRBV27 with TRBJ1-5; D gene uncertain. The sequenced sample was peripheral blood. The receptor was derived from a man between 18 and 35 years old with acute or convalescent COVID-19. The CDR3 sequence is CASSLLGRNQPQHF. CDR3 in DNA: TGTGCCAGCAGTTTACTGGGGAGGAATCAGCCCCAGCATTTT.